This T cell receptor beta chain stems from a study of T cell responses to AZD1222 COVID-19 vaccine. With V trimmed by 4 bases and J by 2 bases, 8 bases remained unmatched. The CDR3 has 15 residues. The germline gives CDR1 SGHRS, CDR2 YFSETQ. Method: immunoSEQ multiplex PCR; TCRdb's copy keeps in-frame clones and lacks some. In the table there are 150,000 to 200,000 clones, about 91% of which are singletons. The material sequenced was peripheral blood, taken 28 days after the second AZD1222 dose. The rearrangement links TRBV5-1 to TRBJ1-2; 7 bases align to TRBD1. This receptor was obtained from an adult who received the AZD1222 COVID-19 vaccine. The CDR3 loop reads CASSETGDPNYGYTF. As DNA, the CDR3 is TGCGCCAGCAGCGAAACAGGGGATCCCAACTATGGCTACACCTTC.